This T cell receptor (beta chain) was observed in a study of shared clonotypes between healthy human individuals. Clones were read by immunoSEQ multiplex PCR, and TCRdb kept only the in-frame ones, dropping some. The sample contains millions of clones, 90% to 95% of which appear only once. The CDR3 length is 17 residues. CDR1 is LNHNV, CDR2 YYDKDF, per germline (reference sequence). With 2 bases clipped from V and 5 bases from J, the junction kept 11 bases outside the gene matches. The sample was naive CD4+ T cells from PBMCs. Subset meaning: CD45RA+ positively selected. The J gene is TRBJ2-7, the V gene TRBV15; 11 nucleotides line up with TRBD2. The TCR was taken from a man aged 18 to 30 in good health. Some clones in this sample may be carry-over from other donors' samples. The CDR3 DNA is TGTGCCACCAGCAGACCCCATGCGACTAGCGGGATCGACGAGCAGTACTTC. It encodes CATSRPHATSGIDEQYF.